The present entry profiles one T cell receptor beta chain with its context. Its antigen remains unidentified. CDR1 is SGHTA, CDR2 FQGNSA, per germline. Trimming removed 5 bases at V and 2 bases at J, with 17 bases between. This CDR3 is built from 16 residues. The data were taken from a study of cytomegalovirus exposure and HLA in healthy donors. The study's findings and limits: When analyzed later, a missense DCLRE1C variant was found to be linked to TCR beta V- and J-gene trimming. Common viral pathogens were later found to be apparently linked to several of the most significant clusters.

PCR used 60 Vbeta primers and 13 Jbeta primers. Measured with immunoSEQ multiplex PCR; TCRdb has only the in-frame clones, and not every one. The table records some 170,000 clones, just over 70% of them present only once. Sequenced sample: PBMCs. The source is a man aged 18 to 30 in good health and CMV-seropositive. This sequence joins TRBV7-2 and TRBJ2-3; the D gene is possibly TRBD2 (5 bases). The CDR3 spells CASSTEPDYYTDTQYF. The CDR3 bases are TGTGCCAGCAGCACCGAACCAGACTACTACACAGATACGCAGTATTTT.